This passage covers 7 T cell receptor beta chains from one sample sequenced in a study of blood T cell repertoires in COVID-19. Sequencing used immunoSEQ multiplex PCR; TCRdb keeps in-frame clones, though not all of them. Of around 100,000 clones in the sample, roughly 80% were seen once. Sequenced: peripheral blood. Receptor source: a human donor in a cohort sampled during active COVID-19.

The chain combines TRBV12-3 or TRBV12-4 with TRBJ1-4, with TRBD1 identical over 7 bases. CDR3 length: 13 residues. V shed 6 bases, J shed 5 bases, and the junction held 3 bases outside the gene matches. The DNA for the CDR3 is TGTGCCAGCAGCCAGGGACAGAATGAAAAACTGTTTTTT. It translates to CASSQGQNEKLFF.

V is TRBV2 and J is TRBJ1-4, with 10 bases lining up with TRBD1. The CDR3 covers 15 residues. V was pared by 6 bases and J by 0 bases, with 1 base of the junction left unmatched. Germline CDR1 and CDR2: SNHLY and FYNNEI. Here the CDR3 reads CASRGTGATNEKLFF. The CDR3 bases are TGTGCCAGCAGGGGGACAGGGGCAACTAATGAAAAACTGTTTTTT. The entire variable domain, with the rest obtained from reference TRBV2 and TRBJ1-4, is as follows: EPEVTQTPSHQVTQMGQEVILRCVPISNHLYFYWYRQILGQKVEFLVSFYNNEISEKSEIFDDQFSVERPDGSNFTLKIRSTKLEDSAMYFCASRGTGATNEKLFFGSGTQLSVL.

The chain carries TRBV7-9 and TRBJ2-1; 9 bases align to TRBD2. Germline assignment: CDR1 SEHNR and CDR2 FQNEAQ (reference sequence). The CDR3 runs to 19 residues. Trimming cost V 4 bases and J 2 bases; bases outside gene matches: 15. DNA for the CDR3: TGTGCCAGCAGCTCCGAGACGGGGAGGCGGGAGGGAACCTACAATGAGCAGTTCTTC. Protein sequence: CASSSETGRREGTYNEQFF.

The chain is built from TRBV28 and TRBJ1-5; D possibly corresponds to TRBD1 (6 bases). This CDR3 region has 15 residues. Between the trimmed V and J ends, which lost 1 base and 6 bases, there was a span of 13 bases. CDR1 and CDR2 from the germline V gene are MDHEN and SYDVKM. CDR3 residues: CASSLLKGGTQPQHF. The DNA of the CDR3 is TGTGCCAGCAGTTTATTAAAAGGGGGAACTCAGCCCCAGCATTTT.

This chain joins TRBV7-9 and TRBJ1-1; 8 bases align to TRBD1. This CDR3 is 15 amino acids long. Germline-derived CDR1 and CDR2 are SEHNR and FQNEAQ (reference sequence). V trimming: 3 bases; J trimming: 4 bases; junction bases outside the gene matches: 7. CDR3 DNA sequence: TGTGCCAGCAGCTTGTCGGACAGGGTGACCACTGAAGCTTTCTTT. It is translated as CASSLSDRVTTEAFF.

This chain joins TRBV13 and TRBJ2-4; TRBD1 aligns across 8 bases. The CDR3 totals 19 residues. Looked up from germline, CDR1 is PRHDT and CDR2 is FYEKMQ (reference sequence). J lost 0 bases, V lost 2 bases, and 12 bases had no gene match. DNA for the CDR3: TGTGCCAGCAGCTTAAAAGGACAGGGCGAGATACTAGCCAAAAACATTCAGTACTTC. It codes for CASSLKGQGEILAKNIQYF.

V usage is TRBV6-6 and J usage is TRBJ1-2; D is uncertain. Trimming stripped 6 bases from V and 1 base from J, with 6 bases between. The CDR3 is made up of 12 amino acids. Germline loops: CDR1 MNHNY, CDR2 SVGAGI (reference sequence). The CDR3 loop is CASRAINYGYTF. In nucleotides, the CDR3 is TGTGCCAGCAGAGCTATTAACTATGGCTACACCTTC.